This TCR beta chain is from a study of blood T cell repertoires in COVID-19 (dated by TCRdb to 2020 to 2022). As for the study more broadly: Samples covering the acute and convalescent phases of COVID-19 were provided by collaborators in the United States, Italy and Spain. The material from the prospective study consisted of cDNA or gDNA derived from T cells, B-cell-depleted T cells, or PBMCs. The dataset comprised deeply sampled blood TCRbeta repertoires from subjects exposed to, actively infected with, or recovered from COVID-19. The repertoires were released in a freely available public database meant as a resource for research on the immune response to SARS-CoV-2. The samples were drawn from two sources: the first 160 participants of the ongoing ImmuneRACE study, and 1,254 subjects contributed by 6 global collaborators. The sample metadata nearly always contained a de-identified subject ID, COVID-19 status, age in years and sex. HLA class I and class II types, where available, came from metadata supplied by the sample provider rather than from assay-based typing.

The immunoSEQ Assay, a bias-controlled multiplex PCR, was used to amplify TCRbeta CDR3 regions from genomic DNA. For the original study's pipeline: The number of nucleated cells in each sample was estimated from the amplification of reference gene primers within the assay. Sequence reads were collapsed and filtered to measure the absolute abundance of every unique TCRbeta CDR3 rearrangement. For each sample, productive Simpson clonality was calculated as the square root of Simpson's diversity index across productive rearrangements. TCRdb provides this immuneACCESS table in a form limited to in-frame rearrangements. Some clones are lacking; in checked studies, under half of them reflect an unresolved V gene, and why the rest are absent is not known. V and J calls and clone size are as listed in that table; D and trimming were resolved from the DNA. The sample table lists 150,000 to 200,000 clones, approximately 82% of them with a count of one. Around 7% of the sample lies in the top ten.

One collaborating source in Seattle enrolled patients while the patients were actively infected and followed the patients over time throughout the course of disease. Each collaborating institution followed its own protocols to collect whole blood in K2EDTA tubes. For TCRbeta analysis, collaborators shipped samples in one of three forms: frozen whole blood, isolated PBMCs, or DNA extracted from either of those sample types. With respect to this clone: This clone's antigen is unknown. It has no much larger one-base neighbor in the sample; base qualities were not kept.

Taken from cysteine to phenylalanine, the CDR3 has 15 residues. Just the 45-base CDR3 DNA is kept, in frame starting at base 1. The germline V gene gives CDR1 as WSHSY and CDR2 as SAAADI. The V end loses 2 bases and the J end loses 9 bases, and a stretch of 14 bases separates them. The paper's findings and limits, for the study overall: The amount of clinical and demographic metadata varied by source and participant and was provided uncurated.

Sequencing used peripheral blood. This clonotype was obtained from a woman aged 35 to 49 with COVID-19, enrolled during active disease. The sequence is built from TRBV10-2 and TRBJ1-6, with TRBD1 as a weak D call on 6 bases. The nucleotide sequence reads as follows: TGCGCCAGCAGTGAGAGGGGGATTGGGATTTCACCCCTCCACTTT. Its protein product is CASSERGIGISPLHF.